The 32 T cell receptor beta chains presented below share a single source sample, sequenced in a study of Ad26.COV2.S vaccination and SARS-CoV-2 variants. Data came from immunoSEQ multiplex PCR; TCRdb stores just in-frame clones and leaves some out. The repertoire holds around 420,000 clones, with approximately 88% as singletons. The treatment was: 15 to 20 received Ad26.COV2.S at low or high dose, single or two shots; roughly five received placebo; per-sample allocation not given. Vaccine and placebo recipients were sampled on day 63 after the first injection. This material consisted of peripheral blood, taken in a trial of Ad26.COV2.S vaccine versus placebo. These receptors were taken from a person aged 18-60 years who received the Ad26.COV2.S COVID-19 vaccine or a placebo.

The chain employs TRBV9 and TRBJ2-7; 8 bases are shared with TRBD1. V gave up 0 bases and J gave up 6 bases; unmatched junction bases: 5. The length of the CDR3 is 14 residues. CDR1 and CDR2 (germline): SGDLS, YYNGEE. CDR3 nucleotide sequence: TGTGCCAGCAGCGTAGGTTCAGGGGGCGTCGAGCAGTACTTC. Translated: CASSVGSGGVEQYF.

V is TRBV7-9 and J is TRBJ2-1; 7 positions match TRBD2. Germline CDR1 reads SEHNR; CDR2 reads FQNEAQ (reference sequence). Losses at the gene ends were 8 bases for V and 1 base for J; bases not matched to a gene: 2. The CDR3 runs 13 residues. The DNA for the CDR3 is TGTGCCAGCCGGGAGGAATCCTACAATGAGCAGTTCTTC. Translating gives CASREESYNEQFF.

The rearrangement links TRBV18 to TRBJ1-1, with 11 bases aligning to TRBD1. CDR1 is KGHSH and CDR2 is LQKENI in the germline V gene. With V trimmed by 3 bases and J by 3 bases, 3 bases remained unmatched. The CDR3 has 15 residues. CDR3 region: CASSPGDRGDTEAFF. In DNA, the CDR3 is TGTGCCAGCTCACCTGGGGACAGGGGGGACACTGAAGCTTTCTTT.

The rearrangement links TRBV4-1 to TRBJ2-3; the match to TRBD1 covers 11 bases. V lost 8 bases to trimming and J lost 1 base; unmatched junction nucleotides: 2. CDR3 size: 14 residues. Germline V lookup: CDR1 MGHRA, CDR2 YSYEKL. CDR3 in DNA: TGCGCCAGCGTGGGACAGGGGGGCACAGATACGCAGTATTTT. It codes for CASVGQGGTDTQYF.

This chain links TRBV7-2 with TRBJ1-1; the match to TRBD1 covers 8 bases. Trimming cost V 5 bases and J 5 bases; bases outside gene matches: 10. The CDR3 extends over 15 amino acids. Germline CDR1 is SGHTA and CDR2 is FQGNSA. The CDR3 sequence: CASSKRTGFSTEAFF. The CDR3 region has the DNA TGTGCCAGCAGCAAAAGGACAGGGTTTTCAACTGAAGCTTTCTTT. The variable domain in full, completed from reference TRBV7-2 and TRBJ1-1, reads GAGVSQSPSNKVTEKGKDVELRCDPISGHTALYWYRQSLGQGLEFLIYFQGNSAPDKSGLPSDRFSAERTGGSVSTLTIQRTQQEDSAVYLCASSKRTGFSTEAFFGQGTRLTVV.

The chain recombines TRBV30 with TRBJ2-3; TRBD1 might be the D (5 bases). This CDR3 has 12 amino acids. From germline, CDR1 is GTSNPN and CDR2 SVGIG (reference sequence). V lost 0 bases to trimming and J lost 9 bases, with 10 bases between them. DNA of the CDR3: TGTGCCTGGAGTGTAATTCAGGGAACGCAGTATTTT. This gives the protein CAWSVIQGTQYF.

The CDR3 spells CASSRTSGGHEQFF. The CDR3 DNA follows: TGTGCCAGCAGCCGGACTAGCGGGGGGCATGAGCAGTTCTTC. The chain recombines TRBV6-2 or TRBV6-3 with TRBJ2-1, with 14 bases identical to TRBD2. V lost 6 bases and J lost 8; bases outside the gene matches: 3. From germline, CDR1 is MNHEY and CDR2 SVGEGT. CDR3 length: 14 residues.

The rearrangement joins TRBV9 to TRBJ1-5; 7 nucleotides align to TRBD1. CDR1 and CDR2 from the germline V gene are SGDLS and YYNGEE. This CDR3 has 14 amino acids. V lost 3 bases, J lost 6 bases, and 6 bases stayed unmatched. This CDR3 reads CASSDGQVSQPQHF. The CDR3 bases are TGTGCCAGCAGCGACGGACAGGTTAGTCAGCCCCAGCATTTT.

This chain connects TRBV30 to TRBJ1-6; TRBD1 matches 8 bases. The germline V gene encodes CDR1 GTSNPN and CDR2 SVGIG (reference sequence). V trimming: 7 bases; J trimming: 9 bases; junction bases outside the gene matches: 17. This CDR3 is built from 16 residues. CDR3 coding DNA: TGTGCCTCCAGAGGAACAGGGGGTCGGGGCGGTTCACCCCTCCACTTT. Translation gives CASRGTGGRGGSPLHF.

The chain joins TRBV4-2 to TRBJ2-7; TRBD1 agrees at 8 bases. Germline-derived CDR1 and CDR2 are LGHNA and YNFKEQ. V trimming: 1 base; J trimming: 6 bases; junction bases outside the gene matches: 5. This CDR3 comprises 14 residues. CDR3: CASSQGLQGAEQYF. In nucleotides, the CDR3 is TGTGCCAGCAGCCAAGGTCTTCAGGGGGCCGAGCAGTACTTC.

The V call is TRBV6-5, the J call TRBJ2-5, with D possibly called TRBD1 or TRBD2 (5 bases each). CDR1 MNHEY and CDR2 SVGAGI come from the germline V gene. This CDR3 is 14 amino acids long. The germline V and J ends were trimmed by 3 bases and 5 bases, with 13 bases remaining between them. The CDR3 reads CASSYRGPWETQYF. The CDR3 DNA sequence: TGTGCCAGCAGTTATCGGGGACCATGGGAGACCCAGTACTTC.

CDR3 sequence (DNA): TGTGCCAGCAGCGTAGATGCAGGTGATGAGCAGTTCTTC. The encoded protein is CASSVDAGDEQFF. This chain uses TRBV9 with TRBJ2-1; D uncertain. This CDR3 contains 13 residues. Germline CDR1 SGDLS, CDR2 YYNGEE. V was cut by 0 bases and J by 8 bases, with 9 bases left in between.

The J gene is TRBJ1-5, the V gene TRBV5-5; D unclear. V was cut by 0 bases and J by 4 bases, with 5 bases left in between. CDR1 is SGHKS and CDR2 is YYEKEE in the germline V gene (reference sequence). This CDR3 spans 13 amino acids. The CDR3: CASSLVGNQPQHF. In DNA form, the CDR3 reads TGTGCCAGCAGCTTGGTCGGTAATCAGCCCCAGCATTTT.

The rearrangement uses TRBV6-2 or TRBV6-3 and TRBJ2-2; D is unclear. There are 15 residues in the CDR3. Germline CDR1 is MNHEY and CDR2 is SVGEGT. The V end was cut by 2 bases, the J end by 5 bases, with 12 bases between. The CDR3 sequence is CASSYSTAGTGELFF. CDR3 nucleotide sequence: TGTGCCAGCAGTTACAGCACGGCAGGAACCGGGGAGCTGTTTTTT.

CDR3 residues: CAITGSRLNSGNTIYF. The DNA of the CDR3 is TGTGCCATAACAGGGTCAAGACTCAACTCTGGAAACACCATATATTTT. The rearrangement links TRBV10-3 to TRBJ1-3, with D tentatively TRBD1 (6 bases). This CDR3 spans 16 amino acids. Germline V gene sequence: CDR1 ENHRY, CDR2 SYGVKD. V lost 9 bases to trimming and J lost 0 bases, with 18 bases between them.

This clone was counted a single time. V and J are TRBV19 and TRBJ1-5; TRBD1 is a possible D gene (5 bases). Germline-derived CDR1 and CDR2 are LNHDA and SQIVND (reference sequence). The CDR3 spans 13 residues. Trimming removed 3 bases at V and 7 bases at J, with 10 bases between. The CDR3 reads CASSIIQGQPQHF. As DNA, the CDR3 is TGTGCCAGTAGTATTATCCAGGGACAGCCCCAGCATTTT.

This clone has more than one count but fewer than ten. The rearrangement joins TRBV7-9 to TRBJ1-2; D might be TRBD1 (6 bases). The CDR3 sequence is 14 residues long. In germline, CDR1 is SEHNR, CDR2 FQNEAQ (reference sequence). V was trimmed by 0 bases and J by 4 bases, leaving 9 bases between them. The chain's CDR3 is CASSLAGDTYGYTF. The CDR3 DNA reads TGTGCCAGCAGCTTAGCGGGGGACACCTATGGCTACACCTTC. Using reference TRBV7-9 and TRBJ1-2 for the parts outside the CDR3, the full variable domain is DTGVSQNPRHKITKRGQNVTFRCDPISEHNRLYWYRQTLGQGPEFLTYFQNEAQLEKSRLLSDRFSAERPKGSFSTLEIQRTEQGDSAMYLCASSLAGDTYGYTFGSGTRLTVV.

The rearrangement uses TRBV7-3 and TRBJ1-6, with 7 nucleotides matching TRBD1. V trimming: 3 bases; J trimming: 8 bases; junction bases outside the gene matches: 4. The CDR3 has 14 residues. Germline lookup yields CDR1 SGHTA and CDR2 FQGTGA. The CDR3 sequence is CASSFEGADSPLHF. CDR3 coding DNA: TGTGCCAGCAGCTTTGAGGGGGCGGATTCACCCCTCCACTTT.

V gene TRBV2 combines with J gene TRBJ2-7; TRBD1 matches at 8 bases. J gave up 6 bases and V 4 bases, and 8 bases lay outside the gene matches. The CDR3 totals 14 residues. CDR1 SNHLY and CDR2 FYNNEI come from the germline V gene. DNA of the CDR3: TGTGCCAGCAGTGTTGAGGACAGGGAGTTCGAGCAGTACTTC. It is translated as CASSVEDREFEQYF. Supplemented by reference TRBV2 and TRBJ2-7, the full variable domain reads EPEVTQTPSHQVTQMGQEVILRCVPISNHLYFYWYRQILGQKVEFLVSFYNNEISEKSEIFDDQFSVERPDGSNFTLKIRSTKLEDSAMYFCASSVEDREFEQYFGPGTRLTVT.

This clone was seen a handful of times. This rearrangement joins TRBV28 to TRBJ1-2; perhaps TRBD1 as D (6 bases). Germline CDR1 is MDHEN and CDR2 is SYDVKM. Deletions cut 6 bases from V and 4 bases from J, with 15 bases between. This CDR3 contains 14 residues. The CDR3 DNA follows: TGTGCCAGCAGCGCGGCATCGGGGGCCTATGGCTACACCTTC. Residues: CASSAASGAYGYTF.

This clone has only one observation. This chain links TRBV4-1 with TRBJ2-1; 7 bases are shared with TRBD1. J lost 8 bases, V lost 2 bases, and 9 bases had no gene match. Germline CDR1 is MGHRA and CDR2 is YSYEKL. The CDR3 spans 15 residues. For the CDR3, the DNA is TGCGCCAGCAGCCAAATCACCGACAGGGTCTATGAGCAGTTCTTC. Residues: CASSQITDRVYEQFF.

CDR3 bases: TGTGCCAGCAGCTTAGACACCTCTGAAAAACTGTTTTTT. The encoded protein is CASSLDTSEKLFF. The chain has TRBV7-9 and TRBJ1-4; D not certain. Germline V gene lookup returns CDR1 SEHNR and CDR2 FQNEAQ (reference sequence). Trimming took off 1 base at V and 7 bases at J, with 7 bases between the two ends. The CDR3 consists of 13 residues.

This clone came up once. This sequence joins TRBV10-3 and TRBJ2-7; TRBD2 matches at 10 bases. Germline trimming cut 4 bases from V and 0 bases from J; bases unmatched to any gene: 9. Per the germline V gene, CDR1 is ENHRY and CDR2 is SYGVKD. This CDR3 contains 17 residues. The CDR3 here is CAISVGLAGVSSYEQYF. CDR3 sequence (DNA): TGTGCCATCAGTGTTGGTCTAGCGGGGGTGAGCTCCTACGAGCAGTACTTC.

The chain joins TRBV9 to TRBJ2-1, with TRBD1 matching 8 bases. The germline CDR1 and CDR2 sequences are SGDLS and YYNGEE. There are 14 residues in the CDR3. The ends lost 3 bases at V and 8 bases at J; junction bases unmatched: 7. The chain's CDR3 is CASSARQGIHEQFF. DNA of the CDR3: TGTGCCAGCAGCGCCCGACAGGGGATACATGAGCAGTTCTTC. The whole variable domain, filled in from reference TRBV9 and TRBJ2-1, reads DSGVTQTPKHLITATGQRVTLRCSPRSGDLSVYWYQQSLDQGLQFLIQYYNGEERAKGNILERFSAQQFPDLHSELNLSSLELGDSALYFCASSARQGIHEQFFGPGTRLTVL.

The chain is built from TRBV29-1 and TRBJ2-6, with 8 nucleotides matching TRBD1. This CDR3 has 15 residues. Germline CDR1 and CDR2: SQVTM and ANQGSEA. The V and J ends lost 7 bases and 0 bases, in that order; junction bases with no gene match: 5. CDR3 sequence reads: CSATGAYSGANVLTF. The CDR3 nucleotides are TGCAGCGCGACAGGGGCCTACTCTGGGGCCAACGTCCTGACTTTC.

The V gene is TRBV6-5, the J gene TRBJ2-1; D is possibly TRBD2 (5 bases). The CDR3 has 11 residues. Per the germline V gene, CDR1 is MNHEY and CDR2 is SVGAGI. The V end lost 5 bases, the J end lost 10 bases, and 9 bases lay between the germline ends. The CDR3 sequence: CASSRPGEQFF. CDR3 nucleotides: TGTGCCAGCAGTCGCCCGGGGGAGCAGTTCTTC.

The chain combines TRBV27 with TRBJ2-3, with TRBD1 identical over 10 bases. The CDR3 runs to 17 residues. V dropped 5 bases and J dropped 4; count of bases not matched to a gene: 12. Germline assignment: CDR1 MNHEY and CDR2 SMNVEV (reference sequence). The CDR3 sequence: CASSPGPGTGDSDTQYF. The CDR3 nucleotides read TGTGCCAGCAGTCCGGGACCCGGGACAGGGGACTCAGATACGCAGTATTTT.

V gene TRBV6-1 combines with J gene TRBJ1-5; TRBD1 matches 7 bases. In germline, CDR1 is MNHNS, CDR2 SASEGT. The CDR3 spans 15 residues. Germline trimming cut 6 bases from V and 2 bases from J; bases unmatched to any gene: 7. CDR3 protein: CASRNTGEGNQPQHF. Written as DNA, the CDR3 is TGTGCCAGCAGGAATACAGGGGAGGGCAATCAGCCCCAGCATTTT.

This clone is a singleton in its sample. The chain combines TRBV4-3 with TRBJ1-4; 8 bases are shared with TRBD1. The CDR3 is 16 residues long. V shed 2 bases and J 3 bases; nucleotides not matched to a gene: 5. Germline-derived CDR1 and CDR2 are LGHNA and YSLEER. The chain's CDR3 is CASSQPPTGANEKLFF. DNA of the CDR3: TGCGCCAGCAGCCAACCCCCGACAGGGGCTAATGAAAAACTGTTTTTT.

The chain joins TRBV27 to TRBJ2-3; D gene ambiguous. CDR1 and CDR2 (germline): MNHEY, SMNVEV (reference sequence). V was clipped by 6 bases and J by 0 bases, with 13 bases between them. This CDR3 contains 15 residues. The CDR3 protein is CASSPAYQSTDTQYF. DNA for the CDR3: TGTGCCAGCAGCCCGGCCTACCAGAGCACAGATACGCAGTATTTT.

The genes are TRBV7-2 and TRBJ2-7, with TRBD2 matching 12 bases. This CDR3 comprises 15 residues. The junction had 1 base not matched to a gene; V was cut back by 3 bases and J by 1 base. The germline V gene encodes CDR1 SGHTA and CDR2 FQGNSA. The DNA for the CDR3 is TGTGCCAGCAGCTTTACTAGCGGGGGGTCCTACGAGCAGTACTTC. Translation gives CASSFTSGGSYEQYF.

The V gene is TRBV19, the J gene TRBJ2-1; no clear D gene. Germline V gene sequence: CDR1 LNHDA, CDR2 SQIVND (reference sequence). With 3 bases removed from V and 0 bases from J, the gap between germline ends came to 6 bases. The CDR3 is 14 amino acids. The CDR3 DNA is TGTGCCAGTAGTATCGGAATCTCCTACAATGAGCAGTTCTTC. It specifies CASSIGISYNEQFF.